The 26 T cell receptor beta chains in this list originate from one sample, sequenced in a study of blood T cell repertoires in COVID-19. Clones were read by immunoSEQ multiplex PCR, and TCRdb kept only the in-frame ones, dropping some. Of 400,000 or so clones listed, around 87% are singletons. Specimen: PBMCs or T cells enriched from blood (not recorded which). These receptors all come from a man aged 35 to 55 in a cohort exposed to, infected with or recovered from COVID-19 (not recorded which).

The V gene is TRBV7-9, the J gene TRBJ1-2; TRBD1 matches at 7 bases. CDR1 is SEHNR, CDR2 FQNEAQ, per germline (reference sequence). J was trimmed by 3 bases and V by 1 base; bases with no gene match: 5. This CDR3 is built from 15 residues. For the CDR3, the DNA is TGTGCCAGCAGCTTAGTCGCTACAGGGGACTATGGCTACACCTTC. Protein: CASSLVATGDYGYTF. Variable domain in full (rest from reference TRBV7-9 and TRBJ1-2): DTGVSQNPRHKITKRGQNVTFRCDPISEHNRLYWYRQTLGQGPEFLTYFQNEAQLEKSRLLSDRFSAERPKGSFSTLEIQRTEQGDSAMYLCASSLVATGDYGYTFGSGTRLTVV.

This sequence joins TRBV5-1 and TRBJ1-2; D unresolved. V was trimmed by 7 bases and J by 3 bases, leaving 13 bases between them. Germline V CDR1 and CDR2: SGHRS, YFSETQ. The CDR3 sequence is 13 residues long. The CDR3 here is CASAVSQDYGYTF. CDR3 sequence (DNA): TGCGCCAGCGCCGTGTCCCAGGACTATGGCTACACCTTC. The whole variable domain, filled in from reference TRBV5-1 and TRBJ1-2, reads KAGVTQTPRYLIKTRGQQVTLSCSPISGHRSVSWYQQTPGQGLQFLFEYFSETQRNKGNFPGRFSGRQFSNSRSEMNVSTLELGDSALYLCASAVSQDYGYTFGSGTRLTVV.

This rearrangement joins TRBV7-2 to TRBJ1-1, with D uncertain. Germline V gives CDR1 SGHTA, CDR2 FQGNSA. V lost 2 bases, J lost 0 bases, and 10 bases lay in between. This CDR3 spans 15 amino acids. The CDR3 DNA follows: TGTGCCAGCAGCTTATCCCCGGGGATGAACACTGAAGCTTTCTTT. It codes for CASSLSPGMNTEAFF.

The J gene is TRBJ2-7, the V gene TRBV6-2 or TRBV6-3, with 10 bases fitting TRBD1. In germline, CDR1 is MNHEY, CDR2 SVGEGT. Unmatched junction bases numbered 8, after V lost 2 bases and J lost 4 bases. This CDR3 has 16 residues. The CDR3 region is CASSYATGGFIYEQYF. CDR3 nucleotide sequence: TGTGCCAGCAGTTACGCGACAGGGGGCTTTATTTACGAGCAGTACTTC.

This rearrangement joins TRBV28 to TRBJ2-1, with 13 bases fitting TRBD2. Trimming cost V 6 bases and J 1 base; bases outside gene matches: 9. This CDR3 is 18 amino acids long. CDR1 is MDHEN, CDR2 SYDVKM, per germline. CDR3 residues: CASSLRTSGGTSYNEQFF. The CDR3 region has the DNA TGTGCCAGCAGCCTACGGACTAGCGGGGGTACATCCTACAATGAGCAGTTCTTC.

CDR3 sequence reads: CSVEDRRTSPKNIQYF. In DNA form, the CDR3 reads TGCAGCGTTGAAGATCGTAGGACTAGCCCCAAAAACATTCAGTACTTC. The rearrangement links TRBV29-1 to TRBJ2-4; 8 bases map to TRBD2. The CDR3 totals 16 residues. Germline V gives CDR1 SQVTM, CDR2 ANQGSEA. Trimming took 0 bases from V and 2 from J; bases not matched to a gene: 6.

The chain is built from TRBV2 and TRBJ1-5, with 8 bases matching TRBD1. The CDR3 runs to 15 residues. Per germline, CDR1 SNHLY and CDR2 FYNNEI. The trim removed 4 bases at V and 5 bases at J, leaving 7 bases unmatched. CDR3 DNA sequence: TGTGCCAGCAGTGCGGTGTCGGACAGGGATCAGCCCCAGCATTTT. This sequence encodes CASSAVSDRDQPQHF.

The rearrangement joins TRBV2 to TRBJ1-6; tentatively, D is TRBD1 (6 bases). CDR3 length: 14 amino acids. Trimming shortened V by 7 bases and J by 8 bases, and 15 bases separated the two germline ends. Per germline, CDR1 SNHLY and CDR2 FYNNEI. CDR3 coding DNA: TGTGCCAGCAAGGGAGGGGGGGAGTATTCACCCCTCCACTTT. It is translated as CASKGGGEYSPLHF.

This chain connects TRBV16 to TRBJ1-3, with TRBD1 as a possible D gene (5 bases). Germline V gene lookup returns CDR1 KGHSY and CDR2 FQNENV. This CDR3 has 15 residues. The ends were cut back, 3 bases at V and 1 base at J, with 10 bases in the middle. The CDR3 region has the DNA TGTGCCAGCAGCCACCGGACAAGTTCTGGAAACACCATATATTTT. Amino acid sequence: CASSHRTSSGNTIYF.

This sequence joins TRBV21-1 and TRBJ2-2; the D segment call TRBD2 is taken from the table without a DNA check. TRBV21-1 is shown as a pseudogene. The CDR3 sequence is 15 residues long. CDR3 region: CASRWGGTNTGELFF. CDR3 DNA sequence: TGTGCCAGCAGATGGGGAGGGACGAACACCGGGGAGCTGTTTTTT.

This clone was counted a single time. The chain has TRBV19 and TRBJ1-2, with D tentatively TRBD1 (6 bases). Germline V gives CDR1 LNHDA, CDR2 SQIVND (reference sequence). The CDR3 contains 14 residues. Trimming took off 6 bases at V and 0 bases at J, with 11 bases between the two ends. CDR3 DNA: TGTGCCAGTAGCCGGGACACAGCTAACTATGGCTACACCTTC. Translating it yields CASSRDTANYGYTF.

The chain recombines TRBV29-1 with TRBJ2-7; D ambiguous. V lost 4 bases, J lost 1 base, and 8 bases lay in between. Germline-derived CDR1 and CDR2 are SQVTM and ANQGSEA. The CDR3 is 12 amino acids. In DNA form, the CDR3 reads TGCAGCGTTGCGGGTGGATCCTACGAGCAGTACTTC. This sequence encodes CSVAGGSYEQYF.

V is TRBV4-2 and J is TRBJ2-7; D perhaps matches TRBD2 (5 bases). This CDR3 contains 15 residues. In germline, CDR1 is LGHNA, CDR2 YNFKEQ. Trimming shortened V by 1 base and J by 4 bases, and 14 bases separated the two germline ends. The CDR3 DNA reads as TGTGCCAGCAGCCAAGGTAGAGTGGGAGCTTACGAGCAGTACTTC. Its translation: CASSQGRVGAYEQYF.

This clone was observed once. The chain has TRBV5-1 and TRBJ2-2; possible D gene TRBD2, 5 bases. V was pared by 2 bases and J by 6 bases, with 17 bases between. The CDR3 covers 16 residues. CDR1 and CDR2 (germline): SGHRS, YFSETQ. The CDR3 region has the DNA TGCGCCAGCAGCTTATCGGGTGGGAGTCGATCCGGGGAGCTGTTTTTT. It specifies CASSLSGGSRSGELFF.

This clone came up once. V is TRBV7-2 and J is TRBJ2-7; 8 bases align to TRBD2. V was pared by 5 bases and J by 5 bases, with 11 bases of the junction left unmatched. This CDR3 is 15 amino acids long. In germline, CDR1 is SGHTA, CDR2 FQGNSA. The CDR3, as DNA: TGTGCCAGCAGCAAAAGCGGGGGACCCCCCAACGAGCAGTACTTC. Encoded protein: CASSKSGGPPNEQYF.

Regarding this clone: Other nucleotide sequences from this sample produce the same CDR3. The chain combines TRBV15 with TRBJ2-7, with 7 bases identical to TRBD2. The CDR3 has 13 residues. With 0 bases clipped from V and 4 bases from J, the junction kept 0 bases outside the gene matches. Germline V CDR1 and CDR2: LNHNV, YYDKDF (reference sequence). CDR3 region: CATSRDSGYEQYF. The CDR3 DNA reads as TGTGCCACCAGCAGAGATAGCGGGTACGAGCAGTACTTC.

V is TRBV27 and J is TRBJ2-7; TRBD1 is a possible D gene (6 bases). The CDR3 totals 14 residues. The V gene lost 1 base and the J gene lost 0 bases, with 7 bases spanning the gap. From germline, CDR1 is MNHEY and CDR2 SMNVEV (reference sequence). The CDR3: CASSLLGASYEQYF. In DNA, the CDR3 is TGTGCCAGCAGTTTATTGGGGGCCTCCTACGAGCAGTACTTC.

The CDR3 spells CSVRVNYGYTF. In nucleotides, the CDR3 is TGCAGCGTGAGGGTTAACTATGGCTACACCTTC. V gene TRBV29-1 combines with J gene TRBJ1-2; D unresolved. From germline, CDR1 is SQVTM and CDR2 ANQGSEA. Trimming removed 6 bases from V and 1 base from J, with 6 bases in between. The CDR3 runs to 11 residues.

V usage is TRBV5-4 and J usage is TRBJ1-4, with 11 bases aligning to TRBD1. The CDR3 loop spans 15 amino acids. With 0 bases clipped from V and 7 bases from J, the junction kept 2 bases outside the gene matches. Germline CDR1 SGHNT, CDR2 YYREEE (reference sequence). CDR3 residues: CASSLAGTGGEKLFF. CDR3 DNA sequence: TGTGCCAGCAGCTTGGCGGGGACAGGGGGTGAAAAACTGTTTTTT.

This clone was seen a handful of times. The genes are TRBV5-1 and TRBJ1-1; D remains unclear. The CDR3 is 13 amino acids. Germline CDR1 reads SGHRS; CDR2 reads YFSETQ. V was pared by 3 bases and J by 4 bases, with 10 bases between. The DNA of the CDR3 is TGCGCCAGCAGCTCCGTTGGCGGCACTGAAGCTTTCTTT. This encodes CASSSVGGTEAFF.

This clone appeared a few times. This chain joins TRBV29-1 and TRBJ2-5; 9 bases fit TRBD1. This CDR3 is 14 amino acids long. From germline, CDR1 is SQVTM and CDR2 ANQGSEA. V was pared by 3 bases and J by 4 bases, with 6 bases of the junction left unmatched. This CDR3 reads CSVDDRGVSETQYF. CDR3 sequence (DNA): TGCAGCGTTGATGACAGGGGGGTGTCAGAGACCCAGTACTTC.

The table lists this clone with a few counts. V and J are TRBV6-1 and TRBJ1-5, with a possible D match to TRBD1 (5 bases). V lost 1 base to trimming and J lost 7 bases, with 14 bases between them. This CDR3 has 15 amino acids. Per the germline V gene, CDR1 is MNHNS and CDR2 is SASEGT. The CDR3 is CASSEEAGPGQPQHF. The CDR3 DNA sequence: TGTGCCAGCAGTGAAGAGGCAGGTCCAGGGCAGCCCCAGCATTTT.

The chain carries TRBV9 and TRBJ2-7; tentatively, D is TRBD1 (5 bases). Germline V gene sequence: CDR1 SGDLS, CDR2 YYNGEE. The CDR3 sequence is 13 residues long. Trimming removed 3 bases at V and 6 bases at J, with 13 bases between. CDR3 bases: TGTGCCAGCAGCGGGGTGTTTCAGGGCGAGCAGTACTTC. This translates into CASSGVFQGEQYF.

This clone was counted a few times. The chain links TRBV3-1 (or the pseudogene TRBV3-2) to TRBJ1-1; unclear D gene. The germline V gene encodes CDR1 LGHDT and CDR2 YNNKEL (reference sequence). This CDR3 comprises 16 residues. The V end lost 1 base, the J end lost 2 bases, and 14 bases lay between the germline ends. The CDR3 is CASSQGGTRANTEAFF. CDR3 coding DNA: TGTGCCAGCAGCCAAGGAGGCACGAGAGCAAACACTGAAGCTTTCTTT.

The rearrangement joins TRBV6-5 to TRBJ1-1, with 7 bases matching TRBD1. The junction had 11 bases not matched to a gene; V was cut back by 2 bases and J by 5 bases. The germline V gene has CDR1 MNHEY and CDR2 SVGAGI. CDR3 size: 16 residues. This chain's CDR3 is CASSYRGPLLITEAFF. CDR3 coding DNA: TGTGCCAGCAGTTACAGGGGGCCCCTGCTGATAACTGAAGCTTTCTTT.

This chain links TRBV4-1 with TRBJ2-2, with 7 nucleotides matching TRBD2. CDR1 is MGHRA and CDR2 is YSYEKL in the germline V gene. The CDR3 has 17 residues. V lost 4 bases, J lost 4 bases, and 12 bases stayed unmatched. The CDR3 nucleotides are TGCGCCAGCAGCCCGCTGGGAGCGGGACTTTTCACCGGGGAGCTGTTTTTT. Amino acids: CASSPLGAGLFTGELFF.